The 25 T cell receptor beta chains below all came from one sample that was sequenced in a study of blood T cell repertoires in COVID-19. Measured with immunoSEQ multiplex PCR; TCRdb has only the in-frame clones, and not every one. The table records 450,000 to 500,000 clones, over 75% of them present only once. The sequenced material came from peripheral blood. The origin of the receptors is a human donor in a cohort sampled during active COVID-19.

The rearrangement links TRBV28 to TRBJ2-7; the match to TRBD2 covers 7 bases. Looked up from germline, CDR1 is MDHEN and CDR2 is SYDVKM. This CDR3 has 16 amino acids. The ends lost 4 bases at V and 2 bases at J; junction bases unmatched: 11. CDR3 region: CASSSPWASGTYEQYF. The DNA of the CDR3 is TGTGCCAGCAGTTCCCCTTGGGCTAGCGGAACCTACGAGCAGTACTTC.

The rearrangement links TRBV6-5 to TRBJ1-6, with D hard to call. Germline CDR1 reads MNHEY; CDR2 reads SVGAGI. This CDR3 is built from 13 residues. Trimming shortened V by 6 bases and J by 2 bases, and 5 bases separated the two germline ends. The CDR3: CASSSTYNSPLHF. CDR3 bases: TGTGCCAGCAGCAGTACCTATAATTCACCCCTCCACTTT.

The table lists this clone with a few counts. The V gene is TRBV21-1, the J gene TRBJ1-2. TRBV21-1 is given as a pseudogene. The CDR3 totals 13 residues. The CDR3 region has the DNA TGTGCCAGCAGCCTCGTACTAAACTATGGCTACACCTTC. The encoded protein is CASSLVLNYGYTF.

The rearrangement joins TRBV5-1 to TRBJ2-7; the D gene is possibly TRBD2 (6 bases). In germline, CDR1 is SGHRS, CDR2 YFSETQ. Trimming left V 4 bases short and J 5 bases short, with 19 bases between. The CDR3 has 15 amino acids. CDR3: CASSENGMTGDEQYF. The CDR3, as DNA: TGCGCCAGCAGCGAGAATGGGATGACGGGGGACGAGCAGTACTTC.

The chain is built from TRBV19 and TRBJ2-1; D perhaps matches TRBD1 (7 bases). The ends were cut back, 5 bases at V and 4 bases at J, with 18 bases in the middle. This CDR3 is built from 16 residues. Germline V gene lookup returns CDR1 LNHDA and CDR2 SQIVND (reference sequence). Here the CDR3 reads CASSRRRDRTYNEQFF. The CDR3 DNA is TGTGCCAGTAGTCGAAGGAGGGACAGAACTTACAATGAGCAGTTCTTC.

In the case of this clone: At one boundary the junction diverges from the germline segment, which might be a read error. The V and J genes are TRBV27 and TRBJ1-5, with no clear D. Germline-derived CDR1 and CDR2 are MNHEY and SMNVEV (reference sequence). The CDR3 has 14 amino acids. CDR3 region: CASSPLRSTQPQHF. In DNA form, the CDR3 reads TGTGCCAGCAGCCCCCTCCGTAGCACTCAGCCCCAGCATTTT.

J is TRBJ2-1 and V is TRBV7-3; possible D gene TRBD1, 6 bases. V was cut by 3 bases and J by 4 bases, with 16 bases left in between. The germline CDR1 and CDR2 sequences are SGHTA and FQGTGA. There are 16 residues in the CDR3. This CDR3 reads CASSLIPGQRYNEQFF. CDR3 coding DNA: TGTGCCAGCAGCTTGATCCCCGGACAGCGTTACAATGAGCAGTTCTTC.

The V and J genes are TRBV7-3 and TRBJ2-1, with 7 bases lining up with TRBD2. This CDR3 has 16 residues. V shed 4 bases and J 5 bases; nucleotides not matched to a gene: 11. CDR1 SGHTA and CDR2 FQGTGA come from the germline V gene. The CDR3 nucleotides read TGTGCCAGCAGCTCTGGAGAGCGGGGTGGAAACAATGAGCAGTTCTTC. It encodes CASSSGERGGNNEQFF.

The rearrangement joins TRBV7-8 to TRBJ2-7; tentative D call: TRBD2 (5 bases). Germline lookup yields CDR1 SGHVS and CDR2 FQNEAQ. V dropped 5 bases and J dropped 6 bases, with 14 bases sitting between them. The CDR3 is made up of 13 amino acids. This CDR3 is CASSPGLRSEQYF. Written as DNA, the CDR3 is TGTGCCAGCAGCCCCGGACTTAGGAGCGAGCAGTACTTC.

The chain carries TRBV5-1 and TRBJ2-2; possibly TRBD1 for D (5 bases). The CDR3 length is 16 residues. CDR1 and CDR2 from the germline V gene are SGHRS and YFSETQ. Trimming removed 2 bases from V and 2 bases from J, with 13 bases in between. This chain's CDR3 is CASSFYQGSNTGELFF. In DNA, the CDR3 is TGCGCCAGCAGCTTTTACCAGGGAAGCAACACCGGGGAGCTGTTTTTT.

This clone has only one observation. The chain uses TRBV6-6 and TRBJ2-1; D may be TRBD1 (6 bases). Trimming took off 6 bases at V and 4 bases at J, with 13 bases between the two ends. CDR1 is MNHNY and CDR2 is SVGAGI in the germline V gene (reference sequence). This CDR3 is built from 14 residues. The CDR3 DNA follows: TGTGCCAGCAGCCGGGACACACTTTACAATGAGCAGTTCTTC. Its translation: CASSRDTLYNEQFF.

This rearrangement joins TRBV2 to TRBJ2-5; D perhaps matches TRBD2 (5 bases). The V gene's germline CDR1 is SNHLY and CDR2 FYNNEI. The V gene lost 2 bases and the J gene lost 5 bases, with 9 bases spanning the gap. This CDR3 has 13 amino acids. This CDR3 reads CASSELRVETQYF. For the CDR3, the DNA is TGTGCCAGCAGTGAACTGCGGGTCGAGACCCAGTACTTC.

This chain connects TRBV28 to TRBJ1-4; 7 positions agree with TRBD1. The V gene's germline CDR1 is MDHEN and CDR2 SYDVKM. The V gene end was trimmed by 3 bases and the J gene end by 5 bases; junction bases not matched to a gene: 6. The CDR3 runs to 15 residues. The CDR3 coding sequence is TGTGCCAGCAGTTTGGCGGGACAGCGGAATGAAAAACTGTTTTTT. Its translation: CASSLAGQRNEKLFF.

The V and J genes are TRBV5-4 and TRBJ2-2; TRBD1 aligns across 7 bases. Trimming cost V 0 bases and J 2 bases; bases outside gene matches: 4. Germline assignment: CDR1 SGHNT and CDR2 YYREEE (reference sequence). The CDR3 has 16 amino acids. The CDR3 DNA follows: TGTGCCAGCAGCTTGGGTAGGGGGCAAAACACCGGGGAGCTGTTTTTT. Translating gives CASSLGRGQNTGELFF.

The chain employs TRBV18 and TRBJ1-4, with 8 bases matching TRBD1. V lost 3 bases to trimming and J lost 2 bases; unmatched junction nucleotides: 2. Germline assignment: CDR1 KGHSH and CDR2 LQKENI. There are 15 residues in the CDR3. The CDR3 bases are TGTGCCAGCTCACCCAGACAGGGGACTAATGAAAAACTGTTTTTT. Amino acid sequence: CASSPRQGTNEKLFF.

V and J are TRBV29-1 and TRBJ2-5; no firm D call. The CDR3 contains 12 residues. Germline CDR1 and CDR2: SQVTM and ANQGSEA. Trimming stripped 0 bases from V and 7 bases from J, with 9 bases between. Here the CDR3 reads CSVEEARATQYF. The DNA for the CDR3 is TGCAGCGTTGAAGAGGCCCGTGCGACCCAGTACTTC.

This clone appeared a few times. The chain couples TRBV20-1 to TRBJ1-3, with a possible D match to TRBD1 (5 bases). This CDR3 spans 16 amino acids. Germline V gene data show CDR1 as DFQATT and CDR2 as SNEGSKA (reference sequence). Trimming pared 3 bases from V and 3 bases from J, leaving 18 bases between. The CDR3 bases are TGCAGTGCTAGTATAGTCCAGGGCTTTATTGGAAACACCATATATTTT. Protein: CSASIVQGFIGNTIYF.

The chain's CDR3 is CASSFLAGYQETQYF. The CDR3 DNA sequence: TGTGCCAGCAGCTTTCTAGCGGGATACCAAGAGACCCAGTACTTC. This chain connects TRBV7-2 to TRBJ2-5; 9 bases are a match to TRBD2. CDR3 length equals 15 residues. From germline, CDR1 is SGHTA and CDR2 FQGNSA. The J segment lost 0 bases and the V segment lost 3 bases, leaving 2 bases of the junction unmatched. The entire variable domain, with the rest obtained from reference TRBV7-2 and TRBJ2-5, is as follows: GAGVSQSPSNKVTEKGKDVELRCDPISGHTALYWYRQSLGQGLEFLIYFQGNSAPDKSGLPSDRFSAERTGGSVSTLTIQRTQQEDSAVYLCASSFLAGYQETQYFGPGTRLLVL.

The chain is built from TRBV5-6 and TRBJ2-3; TRBD2 might be the D (5 bases). Trimming removed 4 bases at V and 0 bases at J, with 12 bases between. Germline V gives CDR1 SGHDT, CDR2 YYEEEE. The CDR3 totals 15 residues. The CDR3 DNA reads TGTGCCAGCAGCAGGCGGGCAATCAGCACAGATACGCAGTATTTT. Its protein product is CASSRRAISTDTQYF.

The V gene is TRBV9, the J gene TRBJ1-1, with a tentative D call TRBD1 (5 bases). The germline CDR1 and CDR2 sequences are SGDLS and YYNGEE. The CDR3 is 14 residues long. The ends were cut back, 1 base at V and 3 bases at J, with 10 bases in the middle. The CDR3 DNA reads TGTGCCAGCAGCGTAAGTTTAGGGGACACTGAAGCTTTCTTT. Its protein product is CASSVSLGDTEAFF.

This chain links TRBV4-3 with TRBJ1-5; D ambiguous. The CDR3 covers 13 residues. Germline V gives CDR1 LGHNA, CDR2 YSLEER. Trimming removed 1 base from V and 4 bases from J, with 5 bases in between. CDR3 residues: CASSQGRNQPQHF. The DNA of the CDR3 is TGCGCCAGCAGCCAAGGTCGGAATCAGCCCCAGCATTTT.

The gene calls are TRBV11-3 and TRBJ2-1; D unresolved. Germline V gene lookup returns CDR1 SGHNT and CDR2 YENEEA. The germline V and J ends were trimmed by 5 bases and 0 bases, with 8 bases remaining between them. The CDR3 has 14 amino acids. The CDR3 coding sequence is TGTGCCAGCAGCCCCGCCAGCTCCTACAATGAGCAGTTCTTC. Encoded protein: CASSPASSYNEQFF.

Notes on this clone: A read error may account for a junction end that differs from germline. This chain uses TRBV7-7 with TRBJ2-5, with D perhaps TRBD1 (6 bases). The CDR3 extends over 15 amino acids. Germline V CDR1 and CDR2: SSHAT, FNYEAQ (reference sequence). Here the CDR3 DNA reads TGTGCTAGCAGCTTAGGTGGGACACTGGACGAGACCCAGTACTTC. Protein: CASSLGGTLDETQYF.

The rearrangement links TRBV6-6 to TRBJ2-3; the D gene is possibly TRBD1 (7 bases). The germline CDR1 and CDR2 sequences are MNHNY and SVGAGI (reference sequence). Trimming left V 5 bases short and J 4 bases short, with 19 bases between. CDR3 size: 16 residues. The CDR3 sequence is CASSTRGRMAADTQYF. The CDR3 bases are TGTGCCAGCAGTACCAGGGGGAGGATGGCGGCAGATACGCAGTATTTT.

V gene TRBV3-1 (or the pseudogene TRBV3-2) combines with J gene TRBJ2-1, with a weak D call TRBD1 (5 bases). CDR1 LGHDT and CDR2 YNNKEL come from the germline V gene (reference sequence). Trimming shortened V by 0 bases and J by 0 bases, and 9 bases separated the two germline ends. The CDR3 is 16 residues long. For the CDR3, the DNA is TGTGCCAGCAGCCAAGAACAGGAGAGCTCCTACAATGAGCAGTTCTTC. Residues: CASSQEQESSYNEQFF.